The 15 T cell receptor beta chains in this list originate from one sample, sequenced in a study of blood T cell repertoires in COVID-19. Measured with immunoSEQ multiplex PCR; TCRdb has only the in-frame clones, and not every one. The sample holds around 500,000 clones, around 87% seen once. The sample consisted of PBMCs or T cells enriched from blood (not recorded which). All receptors derive from a middle-aged woman who had recovered from COVID-19.

CDR3 coding DNA: TGCGCCAGCAGCTTTGGACAGGTTGAAGGAAACACCATATATTTT. It encodes CASSFGQVEGNTIYF. The chain is built from TRBV5-1 and TRBJ1-3, with 7 bases aligning to TRBD1. The germline V gene has CDR1 SGHRS and CDR2 YFSETQ. CDR3 length: 15 residues. V shed 2 bases, J shed 4 bases, and the junction held 6 bases outside the gene matches.

This clone was observed a single time. The V call is TRBV11-1, the J call TRBJ2-3; D is unclear. V was trimmed by 8 bases and J by 4 bases, leaving 7 bases between them. Per germline, CDR1 SGHAT and CDR2 FQDESV (reference sequence). The CDR3 covers 11 residues. CDR3 DNA: TGTGCCAGCGAGTCTTCAGATACGCAGTATTTT. Its translation is CASESSDTQYF.

The chain is built from TRBV5-1 and TRBJ2-5, with TRBD1 matching over 8 bases. Per the germline V gene, CDR1 is SGHRS and CDR2 is YFSETQ. V gave up 0 bases and J gave up 5 bases; unmatched junction bases: 9. This CDR3 has 16 residues. CDR3 DNA sequence: TGCGCCAGCAGCTTGGGCGTGCCTAACAGGGGGGAGACCCAGTACTTC. Amino acid sequence: CASSLGVPNRGETQYF.

This clone was recorded only once. The CDR3 DNA reads TGCGCCAGCAGCGTGACAGGGGGGGGGACCGGGGAGCTGTTTTTT. This gives the protein CASSVTGGGTGELFF. This chain links TRBV5-1 with TRBJ2-2; TRBD1 matches 9 bases. From germline, CDR1 is SGHRS and CDR2 YFSETQ. The CDR3 is 15 residues long. V lost 4 bases, J lost 5 bases, and 6 bases stayed unmatched.

CDR3 region: CASNLWGGSTEAFF. The DNA for the CDR3 is TGCGCCAGCAACCTGTGGGGCGGGAGCACTGAAGCTTTCTTT. The chain uses TRBV5-1 and TRBJ1-1, with a possible D match to TRBD1 (5 bases). From germline, CDR1 is SGHRS and CDR2 YFSETQ. The V and J ends lost 6 bases and 4 bases respectively, with 16 bases between them. This CDR3 region has 14 residues.

V gene TRBV7-2 combines with J gene TRBJ2-7, with D maybe TRBD2 (5 bases). The germline V gene encodes CDR1 SGHTA and CDR2 FQGNSA. This CDR3 is 16 amino acids long. V lost 4 bases, J lost 0 bases, and 16 bases lay in between. The CDR3 DNA reads TGTGCCAGCAGCTCCGTAGGGAGAGGGAGCTCCTACGAGCAGTACTTC. As protein: CASSSVGRGSSYEQYF.

A word on this clone: At one of its ends the junction is not consistent with the germline gene, which may arise from a read error. The J gene is TRBJ2-1, the V gene TRBV7-7, with D unclear. The CDR3 is 13 residues long. Germline V gene data show CDR1 as SSHAT and CDR2 as FNYEAQ (reference sequence). The CDR3 loop reads CASSLGLNNEQFF. CDR3 DNA sequence: TGTGCTAGCAGCTTAGGTTTAAACAATGAGCAGTTCTTC.

The gene calls are TRBV7-2 and TRBJ2-4; D may be TRBD1 (6 bases). Trimming removed 1 base from V and 6 bases from J, with 7 bases in between. The CDR3 is 13 amino acids. Germline loops: CDR1 SGHTA, CDR2 FQGNSA. The DNA of the CDR3 is TGTGCCAGCAGCTTAGAAGGGGGAAACATTCAGTACTTC. Translated, it gives CASSLEGGNIQYF. Full variable domain (outside the CDR3, taken from reference TRBV7-2 and TRBJ2-4): GAGVSQSPSNKVTEKGKDVELRCDPISGHTALYWYRQSLGQGLEFLIYFQGNSAPDKSGLPSDRFSAERTGGSVSTLTIQRTQQEDSAVYLCASSLEGGNIQYFGAGTRLSVL.

V usage is TRBV19 and J usage is TRBJ1-5; 8 positions agree with TRBD1. The CDR3 covers 20 residues. The germline CDR1 and CDR2 sequences are LNHDA and SQIVND (reference sequence). J lost 6 bases, V lost 2 bases, and 21 bases had no gene match. CDR3 region: CASSIFFWSGQVSMSQPQHF. In DNA, the CDR3 is TGTGCCAGTAGTATATTCTTCTGGTCGGGACAGGTTTCGATGAGTCAGCCCCAGCATTTT.

The rearrangement joins TRBV11-3 to TRBJ2-5, with D perhaps matching TRBD2 (5 bases). Gene TRBJ2-7 matches the end of the DNA better, so the J call may be wrong. Germline V gene lookup returns CDR1 SGHNT and CDR2 YENEEA. The CDR3 length is 16 residues. CDR3 region: CASSPPGGRSSYEQYF. The CDR3, as DNA: TGTGCCAGCAGCCCTCCGGGCGGGCGAAGCTCCTACGAGCAGTACTTC.

The V gene is TRBV5-1, the J gene TRBJ2-1; D is unresolved. The germline V and J ends were trimmed by 1 base and 7 bases, with 9 bases remaining between them. CDR1 and CDR2 (germline): SGHRS, YFSETQ. The CDR3 extends over 13 amino acids. CDR3 coding DNA: TGCGCCAGCAGCTTGACCCAGGTTAATGAGCAGTTCTTC. Residues: CASSLTQVNEQFF. The full variable domain, completed using reference TRBV5-1 and TRBJ2-1, is KAGVTQTPRYLIKTRGQQVTLSCSPISGHRSVSWYQQTPGQGLQFLFEYFSETQRNKGNFPGRFSGRQFSNSRSEMNVSTLELGDSALYLCASSLTQVNEQFFGPGTRLTVL.

This clone was recorded once. V usage is TRBV19 and J usage is TRBJ1-4; no clear D. Germline V lookup: CDR1 LNHDA, CDR2 SQIVND (reference sequence). The V and J ends lost 4 bases and 0 bases respectively, with 6 bases between them. CDR3 length: 14 residues. The CDR3 bases are TGTGCCAGTAGTACTACAGCAACTAATGAAAAACTGTTTTTT. Translated: CASSTTATNEKLFF. The variable domain in full, completed from reference TRBV19 and TRBJ1-4, reads DGGITQSPKYLFRKEGQNVTLSCEQNLNHDAMYWYRQDPGQGLRLIYYSQIVNDFQKGDIAEGYSVSREKKESFPLTVTSAQKNPTAFYLCASSTTATNEKLFFGSGTQLSVL.

The chain couples TRBV2 to TRBJ1-6; no definite D call. The V gene's germline CDR1 is SNHLY and CDR2 FYNNEI. CDR3 size: 13 residues. Trimming took off 8 bases at V and 8 bases at J, with 13 bases between the two ends. The CDR3 is CASWRTGYSPLHF. The CDR3 DNA is TGTGCCAGCTGGAGGACGGGTTATTCACCCCTCCACTTT. Full variable domain (missing parts from reference TRBV2 and TRBJ1-6): EPEVTQTPSHQVTQMGQEVILRCVPISNHLYFYWYRQILGQKVEFLVSFYNNEISEKSEIFDDQFSVERPDGSNFTLKIRSTKLEDSAMYFCASWRTGYSPLHFGNGTRLTVT.

The gene calls are TRBV6-2 or TRBV6-3 and TRBJ1-1; possible D gene TRBD1, 6 bases. The ends were cut back, 2 bases at V and 0 bases at J, with 16 bases in the middle. Germline V gives CDR1 MNHEY, CDR2 SVGEGT. The CDR3 spans 17 residues. The CDR3 region is CASSYDRWTEMNTEAFF. The CDR3 DNA reads TGTGCCAGCAGTTACGACAGATGGACAGAAATGAACACTGAAGCTTTCTTT.

V gene TRBV7-6 combines with J gene TRBJ2-3; TRBD1 agrees at 7 bases. In germline, CDR1 is SGHVS, CDR2 FNYEAQ. The length of the CDR3 is 16 residues. The J segment lost 3 bases and the V segment lost 5 bases, leaving 11 bases of the junction unmatched. CDR3 sequence: CASSRSIQGWTDTQYF. Here the CDR3 DNA reads TGTGCCAGCAGCCGATCGATACAGGGGTGGACAGATACGCAGTATTTT.